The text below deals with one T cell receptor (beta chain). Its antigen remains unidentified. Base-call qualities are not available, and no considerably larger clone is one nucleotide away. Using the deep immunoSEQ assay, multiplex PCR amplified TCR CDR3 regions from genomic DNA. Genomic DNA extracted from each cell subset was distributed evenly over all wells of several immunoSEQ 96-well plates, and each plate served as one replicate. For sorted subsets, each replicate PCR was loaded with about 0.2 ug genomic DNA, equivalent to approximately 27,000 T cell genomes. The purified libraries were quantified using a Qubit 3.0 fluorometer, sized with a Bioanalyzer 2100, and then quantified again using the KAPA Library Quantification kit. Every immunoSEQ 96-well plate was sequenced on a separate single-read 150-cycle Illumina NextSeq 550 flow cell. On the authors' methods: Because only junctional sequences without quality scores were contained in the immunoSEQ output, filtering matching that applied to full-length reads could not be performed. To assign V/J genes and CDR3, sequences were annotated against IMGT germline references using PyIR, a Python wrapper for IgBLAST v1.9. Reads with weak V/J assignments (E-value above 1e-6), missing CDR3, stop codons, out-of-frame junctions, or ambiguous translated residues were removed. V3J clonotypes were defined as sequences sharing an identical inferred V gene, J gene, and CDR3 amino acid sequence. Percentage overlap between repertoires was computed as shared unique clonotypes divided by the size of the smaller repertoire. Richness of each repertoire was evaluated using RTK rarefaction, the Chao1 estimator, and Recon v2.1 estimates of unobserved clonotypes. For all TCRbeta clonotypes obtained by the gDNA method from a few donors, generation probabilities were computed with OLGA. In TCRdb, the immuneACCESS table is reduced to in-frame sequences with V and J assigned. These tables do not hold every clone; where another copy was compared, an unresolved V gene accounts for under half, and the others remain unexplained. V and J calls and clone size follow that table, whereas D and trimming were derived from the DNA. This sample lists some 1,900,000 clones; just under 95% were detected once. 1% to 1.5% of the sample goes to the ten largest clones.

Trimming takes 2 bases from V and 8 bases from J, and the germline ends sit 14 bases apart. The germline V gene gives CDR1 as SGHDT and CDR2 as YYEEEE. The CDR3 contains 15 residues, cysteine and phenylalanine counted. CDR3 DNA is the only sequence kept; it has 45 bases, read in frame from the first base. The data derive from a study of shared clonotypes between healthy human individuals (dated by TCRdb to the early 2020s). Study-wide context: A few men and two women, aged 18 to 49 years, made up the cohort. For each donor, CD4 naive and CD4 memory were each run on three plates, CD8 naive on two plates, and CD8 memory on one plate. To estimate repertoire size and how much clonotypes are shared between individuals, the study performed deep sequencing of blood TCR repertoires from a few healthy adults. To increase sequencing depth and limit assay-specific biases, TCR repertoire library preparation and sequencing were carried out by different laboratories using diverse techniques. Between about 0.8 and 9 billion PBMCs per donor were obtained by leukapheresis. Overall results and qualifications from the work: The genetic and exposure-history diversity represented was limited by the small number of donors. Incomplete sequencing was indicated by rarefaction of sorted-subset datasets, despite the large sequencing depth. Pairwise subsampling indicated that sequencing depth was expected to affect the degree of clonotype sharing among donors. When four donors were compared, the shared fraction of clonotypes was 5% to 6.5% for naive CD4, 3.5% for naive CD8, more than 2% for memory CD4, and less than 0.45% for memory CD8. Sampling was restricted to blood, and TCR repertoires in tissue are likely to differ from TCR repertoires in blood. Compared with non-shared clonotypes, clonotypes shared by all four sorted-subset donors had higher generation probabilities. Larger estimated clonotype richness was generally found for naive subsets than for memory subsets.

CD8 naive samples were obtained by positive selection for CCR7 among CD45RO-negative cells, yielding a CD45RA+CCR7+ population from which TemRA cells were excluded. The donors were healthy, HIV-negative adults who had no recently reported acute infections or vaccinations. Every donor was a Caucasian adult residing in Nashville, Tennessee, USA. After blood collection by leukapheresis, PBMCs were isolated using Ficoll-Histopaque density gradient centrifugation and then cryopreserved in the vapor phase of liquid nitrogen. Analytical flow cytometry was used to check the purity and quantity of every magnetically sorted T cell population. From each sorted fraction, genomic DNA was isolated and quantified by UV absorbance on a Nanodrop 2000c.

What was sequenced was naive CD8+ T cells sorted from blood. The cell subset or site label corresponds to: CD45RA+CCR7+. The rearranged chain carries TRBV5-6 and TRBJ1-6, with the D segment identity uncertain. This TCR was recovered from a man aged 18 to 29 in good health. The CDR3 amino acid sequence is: CASSFNFEGDSPLHF. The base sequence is TGTGCCAGCAGCTTTAATTTTGAGGGCGATTCACCCCTCCACTTT.